This T cell receptor delta chain was sequenced during a study of γδ T cells in repeated Plasmodium falciparum infection. Across the study: Malaria-naive adults were infected with P. falciparum NF54 four times over around 600 days. Study-level results: Malian children's Vdelta2-negative repertoires appeared more expanded and less diverse than Australians'. Repeated controlled infections reportedly drove waves of new clonotype selection in Vdelta2-negative, mostly Vdelta1+, gammadelta repertoires.

Flow sorting of PBMC yielded separate Vgamma9/Vdelta2+ and Vdelta2-negative gammadelta T cell populations for bulk repertoire analysis. Each sorted gammadelta sample had TRG and TRD chains sequenced. TCRdb re-processed the multiplex PCR reads using CATT. The repertoire holds around 49,000 delta-chain clones, around 2% seen once, with less than 30% in the top ten. The CDR3 is 16 residues long. Per the germline V gene, CDR1 is GEAIGNYY and CDR2 is EKD. As concerns this clone: Its antigen is unidentified. One base separates it from a far larger clone, so it is likely a read error. This specimen includes other DNA sequences encoding the same CDR3.

The sample was gamma-delta T cells from blood. The sequence came from a pool of human donors (malaria-infected and uninfected, not separated). The J gene is TRDJ1, the V gene TRDV2, with D tentatively TRDD3 (5 bases). The J gene, absent from TCRdb, was called here by matching the DNA to germline. The CDR3 loop reads CACDTDRGYVTDKLIF. The CDR3 DNA is TGCGCCTGTGACACCGATCGGGGGTATGTCACCGATAAACTCATCTTT.